The subject of this entry is one TCR beta chain. Its antigen is not known. The data derive from a study of cytomegalovirus exposure and HLA in healthy donors. Broader study findings: An observed cluster of highly shared sequence variants was recorded as a likely sequencing artifact.

Both 60 Vbeta primers and 13 Jbeta primers went into the PCR. Authors' data handling: Later analysis identified around 85 million unique TCR beta chains, 9 million to 13 million shared. TCRdb's copy holds only in-frame clones and misses some; the assay was immunoSEQ multiplex PCR. The D gene and trimming were derived from the DNA, and the V and J assignments and clone size from that table. This repertoire includes 30,000 to 40,000 clones. The germline V gene has CDR1 MDHEN and CDR2 SYDVKM. The CDR3 has 16 residues. The V end was cut by 6 bases, the J end by 4 bases, with 19 bases between. This donor's CMV serostatus is unrecorded.

The TCR originated in a human donor in good health. The chain is built from TRBV28 and TRBJ1-5, with D perhaps matching TRBD1 (6 bases). The sequencing sample was made of PBMCs. CDR3 region: CASSRGGPGRNQPQHF. The DNA for the CDR3 is TGTGCCAGCAGCCGGGGGGGGCCAGGAAGAAATCAGCCCCAGCATTTT.